This TCR beta chain was sequenced in a study of beta chain features in type 1 diabetes. Across the whole study: The patients were much like the healthy donors in age, gender and cell yields. Regarding the study as a whole: Shortening that was moderate but significant affected the TCRB CDR3s of Type 1 diabetes patients in all four CD4+ subsets. TCRB repertoires of naive, central memory and Treg cells appeared more similar among patients than among healthy donors. The study left unresolved whether HLA type influences TCRB rearrangement.

Germline trimming cut 4 bases from V and 5 bases from J; bases unmatched to any gene: 11. The CDR3 is made up of 16 amino acids. Looked up from germline, CDR1 is LNHDA and CDR2 is SQIVND (reference sequence). A few counts support this clone. What it recognizes is unknown. Investigators reverse transcribed all isolated RNA, so they sequenced expressed TCRB transcripts. Profiled with immunoSEQ multiplex PCR; TCRdb holds only in-frame clones, not every one. The sample contains around 170,000 clones, over 7.5% of which appear only once. This chain links TRBV19 with TRBJ2-7, with 10 bases identical to TRBD2. The receptor was derived from a woman between 18 and 29 years old in good health. The specimen sequenced was central memory CD4+ T cells from blood. The CDR3 spells CASSTSRLAGYHEQYF. CDR3 DNA: TGTGCCAGTAGTACCTCTCGACTAGCGGGCTACCACGAGCAGTACTTC.